This T cell receptor beta chain was obtained from a study of Ad26.COV2.S vaccination and SARS-CoV-2 variants (dated by TCRdb to the early 2020s). For the wider study: Donors in the vaccine arm were drawn from COV1001, a phase I-IIa trial of Ad26.COV2.S in healthy adults that was multicentre, randomized, double-blind and placebo-controlled. Ad26.COV2.S was administered intramuscularly at 5 x 10^10 or 1 x 10^11 viral particles, either as a single shot or as two shots given 56 days apart. Sequencing of the TCRbeta repertoire served to evaluate the specificity and breadth of SARS-CoV-2-reactive T cell receptors following Ad26.COV2.S vaccination. The TCR-sequenced set comprised roughly 30 samples: some 20 Ad26.COV2.S vaccine recipients, 5 placebo recipients and 8 SARS-CoV-2 convalescent individuals. Trial participants were randomized into five groups of five, in which low-dose or high-dose Ad26.COV2.S was given once or twice, or placebo was given on both occasions. Investigators did not know the trial group allocation while performing experiments and assessing outcomes.

The sample's treatment or condition label is to be understood as: approximately 18 received Ad26.COV2.S at low or high dose, single or two shots; five or six received placebo; per-sample allocation not given. For vaccine and placebo recipients, the sequenced repertoires came from samples collected on day 63 after the first injection. In Cohort 1b, about two dozen adults aged 18-55 years were enrolled at a single site in Boston, USA, between 29 July and 7 August 2020. Ad26.COV2.S consisted of a replication-incompetent adenovirus type 26 vector by which a prefusion-stabilized SARS-CoV-2 spike protein from the original Wuhan strain was expressed. This clone has only one observation. It lacks a known antigen. Nothing much larger sits one base from this clone, and base qualities are not available. TCRbeta CDR3 regions were sequenced with the immunoSEQ Assay. After extraction, genomic DNA underwent amplification by bias-controlled multiplex PCR, followed by high-throughput sequencing. Processing in the source paper ran as follows. To quantify the absolute abundance of every unique TCRbeta CDR3 region, sequences were collapsed and filtered. Usable DNA was measured by amplifying reference genes present in all nucleated cells, and TCRbeta template counts were normalized to that usable DNA to estimate T cell fraction. Repertoire TCRs were annotated as SARS-CoV-2-specific when V gene, CDR3 amino acid sequence and J gene were exactly matched to a known reactive TCR set. The reference SARS-CoV-2 TCR set came from MIRA and was filtered for enrichment in COVID-19-positive ImmuneCODE repertoires, removing public or cross-reactive TCRs. Using the MIRA antigens, annotated TCRs were further analysed by specific ORF or by position within an ORF. Breadth was defined as annotated unique rearrangements over total unique productive rearrangements; depth was the summed frequency of those rearrangements. Group comparisons of TCR breadth used two-sided Wilcoxon rank-sum tests. TCRdb took over this immuneACCESS table, retaining in-frame rearrangements with V and J assigned. Such tables are incomplete; in checked studies, under half of the missing clones stem from an unresolved V gene, and the remainder is unexplained. V, J and clone size reflect that table, while D and trimming were determined from the DNA. Counted in this sample were a few hundred thousand clones; 80% to 95% of them appeared once. The biggest ten clones account for more than 10% of the sample.

The research as a whole found: The study was not powered to compare responses between vaccine doses or regimens. Vaccine and placebo recipients had similar non-spike TCR breadth, a finding consistent with the vaccine containing only spike. Spike-specific TCR breadth was higher in Ad26.COV2.S recipients than in placebo recipients (P = 0.0014). According to the authors, total T cell responses may have been underestimated by the TCR breadth and depth analyses. After vaccination, substantial breadth of spike-specific CD8+ and CD4+ T cell responses was reported.

This sequence was found in a person aged 18-60 years who received the Ad26.COV2.S COVID-19 vaccine or a placebo. The material was peripheral blood, obtained in a trial of Ad26.COV2.S vaccine versus placebo.

In nucleotides, the sequence is TGTGCCAGCAGCTTTGGGACAGGGGAAACCGGGGAGCTGTTTTTT. Its protein is CASSFGTGETGELFF. This receptor chain uses TRBV13 and TRBJ2-2, with 10 central nucleotides matching TRBD1. The CDR3, cysteine through phenylalanine, is 15 amino acids long. Just CDR3 DNA is preserved here, 45 bases in frame from base 1. From the germline V gene (reference sequence), CDR1 is PRHDT and CDR2 is FYEKMQ. Trimming removed 3 bases from V and 5 bases from J; the gene matches leave 3 bases unexplained.